This T cell receptor beta chain emerged from a study of T cells in localized non-small cell lung cancer. The repertoire was sequenced with immunoSEQ multiplex PCR; TCRdb's copy has only in-frame clones and lacks some. The sample includes around 26,000 clones, around 90% of them seen just once. Study-level findings and limits: A raised T cell density in blood coincided with lengthier overall survival. It was uninvolved adjacent lung that showed the highest T cell clonality, exceeding tumor.

V shed 2 bases, J shed 0 bases, and the junction held 3 bases outside the gene matches. Germline loops: CDR1 MNHEY, CDR2 SVGAGI. The CDR3 is made up of 16 amino acids. About this clone itself: Antigen specificity is unknown.

The sequences come from peripheral blood, collected before any cancer treatment. The V and J genes are TRBV6-5 and TRBJ2-2, with 7 bases lining up with TRBD1. This TCR came from a woman aged 40 to 75 with stage I lung adenocarcinoma. The DNA for the CDR3 is TGTGCCAGCAGTTACCAGACAGGGACGAACACCGGGGAGCTGTTTTTT. It specifies CASSYQTGTNTGELFF.